The entry below gives a single T cell receptor beta chain sequence along with its context. Its target is not known. The sample originates from a study of shared clonotypes between healthy human individuals. Study at large: CD8 memory received one plate per donor, CD8 naive two, CD4 memory three and CD4 naive three.

Study observations and caveats: Larger estimated richness was generally recorded for naive subsets relative to memory subsets.

Germline assignment: CDR1 SQVTM and CDR2 ANQGSEA. Trimming stripped 1 base from V and 2 bases from J, with 12 bases between. The CDR3 is 14 residues long. CD45RO-negative, CCR7-selected cells formed the naive CD8 fraction, which excluded terminally differentiated effector memory CD45RA+ cells. Clones were read by immunoSEQ multiplex PCR, and TCRdb kept only the in-frame ones, dropping some. Found here are hundreds of thousands of clones, about 96% of them singletons; the top ten hold roughly 0.1%. The gene calls are TRBV29-1 and TRBJ2-7; D not resolved. The sequencing sample was made of naive CD8+ T cells sorted from blood. This sequence was found in a woman younger than 45 in good health. CDR3 nucleotides: TGCAGCGTTGAAGGTATCGACGGAGCCTACGAGCAGTACTTC. This translates into CSVEGIDGAYEQYF.